This T cell receptor (beta chain) was observed in a study of cytomegalovirus exposure and HLA in healthy donors. Study-wide points: Researchers reported from a later analysis that most CMV-associated TCR beta chains appeared HLA-restricted.

60 Vbeta and 13 Jbeta primers were used in PCR. Sequencing was performed with immunoSEQ multiplex PCR; in TCRdb, only in-frame clones are kept and a portion is missing. The table lists around 150,000 clones, 72% of them singletons. On this clone: Its cognate antigen is unknown.

The TCR comes from a man aged 50 to 59 in good health and CMV-seropositive. The sample comprised PBMCs.

The CDR3 DNA follows: TGTGCCAGCAGCTTAATTTCAGGGTATGGCTACAATGAGCAGTTCTTC. Its protein product is CASSLISGYGYNEQFF. J is TRBJ2-1 and V is TRBV7-3, with D possibly being TRBD1 (5 bases). The CDR3 is 16 residues long. Trimming left V 1 base short and J 3 bases short, with 13 bases between. Germline-derived CDR1 and CDR2 are SGHTA and FQGTGA.